This T cell receptor beta chain was retrieved from a study of CD8 T cells in ankylosing spondylitis. A remark on this clonotype: Its antigen is unknown.

General study results and limits: It was reported that disease-linked clones were significantly enriched in matched ankylosing spondylitis synovial fluid.

The J segment lost 6 bases and the V segment lost 0 bases, leaving 6 bases of the junction unmatched. Germline V CDR1 and CDR2: SGHRS, YFSETQ. The CDR3 is made up of 15 amino acids. TCRdb re-derived calls from the 5' RACE reads in MiXCR, one entry per CDR3 protein. The sample shows 200,000 to 250,000 distinct CDR3 sequences, 20% to 30% of them seen only once. The chain employs TRBV5-1 and TRBJ2-1, with 7 positions matching TRBD1. The clonotype was recovered from a male donor with ankylosing spondylitis or in good health (not recorded which). Sequencing used blood, either unsorted or a sorted T cell fraction (not recorded which). CDR3 sequence (DNA): TGCGCCAGCAGCTTGGTAATAGCAGGGGGCAATGAGCAGTTCTTC. Protein: CASSLVIAGGNEQFF. The full variable domain, rest sourced from reference TRBV5-1 and TRBJ2-1, is KAGVTQTPRYLIKTRGQQVTLSCSPISGHRSVSWYQQTPGQGLQFLFEYFSETQRNKGNFPGRFSGRQFSNSRSEMNVSTLELGDSALYLCASSLVIAGGNEQFFGPGTRLTVL.